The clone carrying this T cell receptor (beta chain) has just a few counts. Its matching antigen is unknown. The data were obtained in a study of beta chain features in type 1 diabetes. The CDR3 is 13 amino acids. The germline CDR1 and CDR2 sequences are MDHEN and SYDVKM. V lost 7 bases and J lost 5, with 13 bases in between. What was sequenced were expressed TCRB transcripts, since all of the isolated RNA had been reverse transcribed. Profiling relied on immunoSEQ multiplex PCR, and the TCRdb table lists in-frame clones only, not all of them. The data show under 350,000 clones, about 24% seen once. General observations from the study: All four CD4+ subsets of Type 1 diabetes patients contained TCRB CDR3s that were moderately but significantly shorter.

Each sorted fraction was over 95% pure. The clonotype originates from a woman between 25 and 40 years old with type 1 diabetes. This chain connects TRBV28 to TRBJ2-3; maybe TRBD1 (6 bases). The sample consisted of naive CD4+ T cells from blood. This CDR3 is CASTEARGDTQYF. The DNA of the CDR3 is TGTGCCAGCACCGAAGCCAGGGGAGATACGCAGTATTTT.